The 10 T cell receptor beta chains listed next were all sequenced from one sample in a study of identical twins. TCRdb called the 5' RACE reads again in MiXCR, with one record for every CDR3 protein. The table lists about 660,000 distinct CDR3 sequences, less than 10% of them singletons. These data were also filed under a second study, of yellow fever vaccine responses in identical twins.

The specimen was PBMCs. The receptors were gathered from a young woman in good health.

There are many counts of this clonotype. V gene TRBV10-3 combines with J gene TRBJ1-6; 7 bases are shared with TRBD1. This CDR3 has 15 amino acids. The germline CDR1 and CDR2 sequences are ENHRY and SYGVKD. V gave up 3 bases and J gave up 6 bases; unmatched junction bases: 5. The CDR3 region is CAISDRQGGNSPLHF. The CDR3 DNA follows: TGTGCCATCAGTGACCGACAGGGAGGTAATTCACCCCTCCACTTT.

This clonotype has just a few counts. The genes are TRBV27 and TRBJ2-5, with D possibly TRBD1 on 6 matching bases. The V end lost 5 bases, the J end lost 4 bases, and 14 bases lay between the germline ends. The CDR3 extends over 14 amino acids. Germline V gene lookup returns CDR1 MNHEY and CDR2 SMNVEV (reference sequence). CDR3 coding DNA: TGTGCCAGCAGTCTCACGACAGGTGCAGAGACCCAGTACTTC. Its protein is CASSLTTGAETQYF.

This clonotype came up a few times. This chain joins TRBV18 and TRBJ2-5; D possibly matches TRBD1 or TRBD2 (5 bases each). Germline CDR1 is KGHSH and CDR2 is LQKENI. Deletions cut 4 bases from V and 4 bases from J, with 19 bases between. This CDR3 contains 16 residues. CDR3: CASSRRDGKLSETQYF. The DNA of the CDR3 is TGTGCCAGCTCACGACGGGACGGAAAGCTTTCAGAGACCCAGTACTTC.

This clonotype was picked up a small number of times. The chain recombines TRBV19 with TRBJ2-1; TRBD2 agrees at 13 bases. CDR1 is LNHDA, CDR2 SQIVND, per germline (reference sequence). Trimming removed 6 bases from V and 1 base from J; junction bases left unmatched: 9. The CDR3 is made up of 18 amino acids. The CDR3 here is CASRGTSGTPGSYNEQFF. DNA for the CDR3: TGTGCCAGTAGGGGGACTAGCGGGACCCCGGGGTCCTACAATGAGCAGTTCTTC.

The rearrangement joins TRBV2 to TRBJ2-7; maybe TRBD1 (7 bases). The CDR3 is 15 amino acids. The germline gives CDR1 SNHLY, CDR2 FYNNEI. The V gene lost 6 bases and the J gene lost 0 bases, with 15 bases spanning the gap. The CDR3 nucleotides are TGTGCCAGCAGCGGGGGACAGACGAGCTCCTACGAGCAGTACTTC. Residues: CASSGGQTSSYEQYF.

Many counts were recorded for this clonotype. V and J are TRBV25-1 and TRBJ2-2; D remains ambiguous. The V gene lost 1 base and the J gene lost 6 bases, with 3 bases spanning the gap. Germline lookup yields CDR1 MGHDK and CDR2 SYGVNS. There are 12 residues in the CDR3. The CDR3 loop is CASSESPGELFF. The CDR3 DNA reads as TGTGCCAGCAGTGAATCGCCCGGGGAGCTGTTTTTT.

This rearrangement joins TRBV6-2 or TRBV6-3 to TRBJ2-3; 7 bases align to TRBD2. With 6 bases clipped from V and 3 bases from J, the junction kept 9 bases outside the gene matches. Looked up from germline, CDR1 is MNHEY and CDR2 is SVGEGT. CDR3 length equals 15 residues. This CDR3 is CASRGWGTTTDTQYF. The CDR3 DNA follows: TGTGCCAGCAGGGGTTGGGGGACTACGACAGATACGCAGTATTTT.

The sample holds a few counts of this clonotype. The chain is built from TRBV19 and TRBJ2-5, with 7 bases lining up with TRBD1. The V and J ends lost 6 bases and 2 bases, in that order; junction bases with no gene match: 6. This CDR3 contains 14 residues. Germline V gives CDR1 LNHDA, CDR2 SQIVND (reference sequence). The CDR3 DNA reads TGTGCCAGTAGCATCCCGGGACAGCAAGAGACCCAGTACTTC. It codes for CASSIPGQQETQYF. Complete variable domain (other parts from reference TRBV19 and TRBJ2-5): DGGITQSPKYLFRKEGQNVTLSCEQNLNHDAMYWYRQDPGQGLRLIYYSQIVNDFQKGDIAEGYSVSREKKESFPLTVTSAQKNPTAFYLCASSIPGQQETQYFGPGTRLLVL.

The genes are TRBV5-1 and TRBJ1-4; D perhaps matches TRBD1 (6 bases). CDR3 size: 15 residues. In germline, CDR1 is SGHRS, CDR2 YFSETQ. V was pared by 5 bases and J by 6 bases, with 17 bases between. The CDR3 protein is CASSRAGAEDEKLFF. CDR3 nucleotide sequence: TGCGCCAGCAGTCGGGCAGGGGCCGAGGATGAAAAACTGTTTTTT.

There are a few counts of this clonotype. V gene TRBV28 combines with J gene TRBJ2-7; D gene uncertain. The CDR3 totals 15 residues. V was trimmed by 6 bases and J by 6 bases, leaving 21 bases between them. Germline V CDR1 and CDR2: MDHEN, SYDVKM. The CDR3 here is CASRTGFFASTEQYF. The CDR3 bases are TGTGCCAGCAGAACCGGGTTTTTCGCCTCTACCGAGCAGTACTTC. Looking up the rest from reference TRBV28 and TRBJ2-7 gives the full variable domain: DVKVTQSSRYLVKRTGEKVFLECVQDMDHENMFWYRQDPGLGLRLIYFSYDVKMKEKGDIPEGYSVSREKKERFSLILESASTNQTSMYLCASRTGFFASTEQYFGPGTRLTVT.